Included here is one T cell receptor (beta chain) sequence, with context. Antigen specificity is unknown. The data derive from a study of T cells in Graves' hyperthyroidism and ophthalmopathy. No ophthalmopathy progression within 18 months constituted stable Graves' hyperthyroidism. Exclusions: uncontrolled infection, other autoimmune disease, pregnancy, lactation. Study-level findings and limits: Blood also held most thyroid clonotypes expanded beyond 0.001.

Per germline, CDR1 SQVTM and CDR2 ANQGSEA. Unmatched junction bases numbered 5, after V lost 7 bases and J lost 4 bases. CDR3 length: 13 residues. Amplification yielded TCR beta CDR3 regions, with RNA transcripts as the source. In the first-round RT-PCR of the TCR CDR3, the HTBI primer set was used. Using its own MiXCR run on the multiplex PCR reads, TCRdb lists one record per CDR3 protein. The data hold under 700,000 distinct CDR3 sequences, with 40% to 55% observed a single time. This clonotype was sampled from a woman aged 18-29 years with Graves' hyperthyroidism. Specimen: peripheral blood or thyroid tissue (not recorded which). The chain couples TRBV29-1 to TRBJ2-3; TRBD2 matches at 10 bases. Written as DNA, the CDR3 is TGCAGCGACGTAGCGGGAGGTGCAGATACGCAGTATTTT. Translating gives CSDVAGGADTQYF.